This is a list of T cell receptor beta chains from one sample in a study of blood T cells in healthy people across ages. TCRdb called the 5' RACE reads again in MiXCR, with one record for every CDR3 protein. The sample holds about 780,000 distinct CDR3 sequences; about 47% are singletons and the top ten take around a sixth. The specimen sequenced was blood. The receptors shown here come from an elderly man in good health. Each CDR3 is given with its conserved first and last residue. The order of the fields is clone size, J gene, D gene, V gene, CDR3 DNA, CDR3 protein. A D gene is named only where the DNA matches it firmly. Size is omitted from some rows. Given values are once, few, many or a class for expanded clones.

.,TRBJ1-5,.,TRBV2,TGTGCCAGCAGTGAAATTAAGGGGGATAGCAATCAGCCCCAGCATTTT,CASSEIKGDSNQPQHF
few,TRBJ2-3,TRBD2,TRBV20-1,TGCAGTGCTAGAGTAGCGGGAGGGAACACAGATACGCAGTATTTT,CSARVAGGNTDTQYF
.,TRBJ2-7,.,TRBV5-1,TGCGCCAGCAGCTTGGTCCGAGGACGCCCCTACGAGCAGTACTTC,CASSLVRGRPYEQYF
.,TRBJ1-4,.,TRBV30,TGTGCCTGGAGTGGAGACAGTTATAATGAAAAACTGTTTTTT,CAWSGDSYNEKLFF
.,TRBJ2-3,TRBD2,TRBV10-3,TGTGCCATCAGTGAAACTAGCGGGAGCACAGATACGCAGTATTTT,CAISETSGSTDTQYF
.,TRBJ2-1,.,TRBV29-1,TGCAGCGTTGAAGCCCCCGAAGTAAGCGTTTCCTACAATGAGCAGTTCTTC,CSVEAPEVSVSYNEQFF
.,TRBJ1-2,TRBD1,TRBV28,TGTGCCAGCAGTCAGACAGGGTACTATGGCTACACCTTC,CASSQTGYYGYTF
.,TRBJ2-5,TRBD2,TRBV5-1,TGCGCCAGCAGCTTGAGGGCTAGCGGGCAAGAGACCCAGTACTTC,CASSLRASGQETQYF
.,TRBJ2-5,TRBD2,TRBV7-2,TGTGCCAGCAGCTTAGAGGGAGGGTTAACCGGGCAGTACTTC,CASSLEGGLTGQYF
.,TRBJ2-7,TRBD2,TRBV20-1,TGCAGTGGCCATACTAGCGTTATCGACGAGCAGTACTTC,CSGHTSVIDEQYF
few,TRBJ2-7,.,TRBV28,TGTGCCAGCAGTTCTCCCCGCGACCACGAGCAGTACTTC,CASSSPRDHEQYF
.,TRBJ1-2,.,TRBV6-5,TGTGCCAGCACGCCAGGGGTGATCTATGGCTACACCTTC,CASTPGVIYGYTF
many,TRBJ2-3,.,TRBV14,TGTGCCAGCAGCCAAGGAGTCCCCCCAGATACGCAGTATTTT,CASSQGVPPDTQYF
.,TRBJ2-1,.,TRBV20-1,TGCAGTGCCATTACTAGCTGGGATGAGCAGTTCTTC,CSAITSWDEQFF
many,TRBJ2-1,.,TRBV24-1,TGTGCCACCAGTGAACTTGGGGGAAATGAGCAGTTCTTC,CATSELGGNEQFF
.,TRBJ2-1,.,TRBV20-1,TGCAGTGCTCCTACGGATCGTTACAATGAGCAGTTCTTC,CSAPTDRYNEQFF
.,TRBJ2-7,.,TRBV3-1,TGTGCCAGCAGCCATACCGGGACGGCGCTCGAGGAGCAGTACTTC,CASSHTGTALEEQYF
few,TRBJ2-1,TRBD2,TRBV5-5,TGTGCCAGCAGCGAACTAGCGGGGATCTACAATGAGCAGTTCTTC,CASSELAGIYNEQFF
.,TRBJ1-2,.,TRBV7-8,TGTGCCAGCAGCTTAGCAATTGGGGGATTAGGCTCCCGAGGCTATGGCTACACCTTC,CASSLAIGGLGSRGYGYTF
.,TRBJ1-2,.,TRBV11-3,TGTGCCAGCAGCTCGAACAGTGACTATGGCTACACCTTC,CASSSNSDYGYTF
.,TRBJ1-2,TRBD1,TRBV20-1,TGCAGTGCTCGCCCACAGGGGGCGCGGGGTGGCTACACCTTC,CSARPQGARGGYTF
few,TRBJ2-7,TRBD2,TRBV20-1,TGCAGTGCTGGCGATTCAGCGGGAGCCTACGAGCAGTACTTC,CSAGDSAGAYEQYF
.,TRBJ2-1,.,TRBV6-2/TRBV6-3,TGTGCCAGCAGGGCAGATAGCTCCTACAATGAGCAGTTCTTC,CASRADSSYNEQFF
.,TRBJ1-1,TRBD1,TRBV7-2,TGTGCCAGCAGCTTTAGCCTTGGGACAGGAGAAGCTTTCTTT,CASSFSLGTGEAFF
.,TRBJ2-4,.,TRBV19,TGTGCCAGTAGTATAGACCCGGGGGGTGCGGGACAGGACGTTCAGTACTTC,CASSIDPGGAGQDVQYF
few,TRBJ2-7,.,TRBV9,TGTGCCAGCAGCTTCCCCTCAGAGGGGGGCGAGCAGTACTTC,CASSFPSEGGEQYF
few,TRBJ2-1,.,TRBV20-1,TGCAGTGCCATGTCCGCTAGCGCATACAATGAGCAGTTCTTC,CSAMSASAYNEQFF
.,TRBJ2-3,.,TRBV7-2,TGTGCCAGCAGCGGAACAGGGATTCTCACAGATACGCAGTATTTT,CASSGTGILTDTQYF
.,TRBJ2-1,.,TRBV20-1,TGCAGTGCTAGAGGAGCACCCGGAGATGAGCAGTTCTTC,CSARGAPGDEQFF
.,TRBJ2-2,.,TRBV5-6,TGTGCCGGCAGCCGCACTGGGGCGGATGGGACCGGGGAGCTGTTTTTT,CAGSRTGADGTGELFF
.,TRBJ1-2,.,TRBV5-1,TGCGCCACCTCGGGACCCTATGGCTACACCTTC,CATSGPYGYTF
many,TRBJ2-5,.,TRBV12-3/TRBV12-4,TGTGCCAGCAGTTTGGCGGACGCCCAAGAGACCCAGTACTTC,CASSLADAQETQYF
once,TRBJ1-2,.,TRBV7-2,TGTGCCAGCAGCCTACAGGGTTTTGTCTATGGCTACACCTTC,CASSLQGFVYGYTF
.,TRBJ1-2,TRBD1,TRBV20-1,TGCAGTGCTAAGGGACAGGGAACCCCGGGGACTTATGGCTACACCTTC,CSAKGQGTPGTYGYTF
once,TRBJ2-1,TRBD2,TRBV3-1,TGTGCCAGCCTTAGCGGGGGGGCCACCAACAATGAGCAGTTCTTC,CASLSGGATNNEQFF
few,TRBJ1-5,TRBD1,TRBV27,TGTGCCAGCAGTCGTACAGGGGGAAGCAATCAGCCCCAGCATTTT,CASSRTGGSNQPQHF
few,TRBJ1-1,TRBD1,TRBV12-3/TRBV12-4,TGTGCCAGCAACCCGACCGACAGGGACACGAACACTGAAGCTTTCTTT,CASNPTDRDTNTEAFF
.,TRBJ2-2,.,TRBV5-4,TGTGCCAGCAGCATAACCCCCAACACCGGGGAGCTGTTTTTT,CASSITPNTGELFF
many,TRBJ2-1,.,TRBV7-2,TGTGCCAGCAGCTTAGTAGGGGGTTACAATGAGCAGTTCTTC,CASSLVGGYNEQFF
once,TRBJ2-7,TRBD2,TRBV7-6,TGTGCCAGCAGCAGAGACGGACTAGCGGGCATAAATTCCCACGAGCAGTACTTC,CASSRDGLAGINSHEQYF
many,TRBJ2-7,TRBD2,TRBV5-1,TGCGCCAGCACACTAGCGGGAGGGCCCTACGAGCAGTACTTC,CASTLAGGPYEQYF